Presented here are 9 T cell receptor beta chains from one specimen sequenced in a study of T cell repertoires in cytomegalovirus infection. TCRdb reprocessed the reads via MiXCR and lists one record per CDR3 protein. The sample records approximately 990,000 distinct CDR3 sequences, less than 40% being singletons. The antigens these receptors bind are not known. The sample here was cultured CD8+ T cells from PBMCs, taken from culture after CMV antigen stimulation. These receptors were obtained from a human donor in good health (CMV status not recorded). Some clones in this sample may be carry-over from other donors' samples.

The V and J genes are TRBV6-2 or TRBV6-3 and TRBJ1-2; no reliable D call. Germline loops: CDR1 MNHEY, CDR2 SVGEGT. CDR3 length: 14 residues. Trimming stripped 0 bases from V and 8 bases from J, with 13 bases between. The CDR3 reads CASSYSMVMDGYTF. DNA for the CDR3: TGTGCCAGCAGTTACTCGATGGTTATGGACGGCTACACCTTC.

This clonotype was detected only a few times. V usage is TRBV12-3 or TRBV12-4 and J usage is TRBJ2-1; TRBD2 matches at 10 bases. CDR3 length equals 17 residues. With V trimmed by 4 bases and J by 2 bases, 8 bases remained unmatched. The CDR3: CASSWFSGGPTYNEQFF. The CDR3 DNA is TGTGCCAGCAGTTGGTTTAGCGGGGGGCCTACCTACAATGAGCAGTTCTTC.

This clonotype was detected many times. The chain employs TRBV12-3 or TRBV12-4 and TRBJ1-3, with 8 bases lining up with TRBD1. The CDR3 loop spans 19 amino acids. V shed 5 bases and J 0 bases; nucleotides not matched to a gene: 15. CDR3 region: CASSRFRDRFFFSGNTIYF. The CDR3 nucleotides read TGTGCCAGCAGTCGGTTCCGGGACAGGTTCTTTTTCTCTGGAAACACCATATATTTT.

The rearrangement uses TRBV6-5 and TRBJ2-3, with 9 positions matching TRBD1. Germline V CDR1 and CDR2: MNHEY, SVGAGI. V shed 0 bases and J 3 bases; nucleotides not matched to a gene: 13. The CDR3 is 19 amino acids. The CDR3 here is CASSYSVIARDRATDTQYF. The CDR3 region has the DNA TGTGCCAGCAGTTACTCGGTGATAGCCCGGGACAGGGCAACAGATACGCAGTATTTT.

The DNA of the CDR3 is TGTGCCAGCAGCCAAGCCTACAGGGACAGCAATCAGCCCCAGCATTTT. It yields the protein CASSQAYRDSNQPQHF. The chain links TRBV4-2 to TRBJ1-5; the D gene is possibly TRBD1 (6 bases). This CDR3 is 16 amino acids long. The V end was cut by 1 base, the J end by 1 base, with 11 bases between. CDR1 is LGHNA and CDR2 is YNFKEQ in the germline V gene.

The chain recombines TRBV5-4 with TRBJ1-1; weak D call: TRBD1 (6 bases). V was shortened by 2 bases and J by 6 bases, with 11 bases between the two germline ends. The germline V gene encodes CDR1 SGHNT and CDR2 YYREEE (reference sequence). The CDR3 runs to 13 residues. The CDR3 sequence is CASSLRGSPEAFF. The CDR3 coding sequence is TGTGCCAGCAGCTTAAGGGGGTCCCCTGAAGCTTTCTTT.

The chain is built from TRBV6-2 or TRBV6-3 and TRBJ2-1, with 10 positions matching TRBD1. The CDR3 sequence is 15 residues long. With V trimmed by 4 bases and J by 7 bases, 7 bases remained unmatched. CDR1 and CDR2 from the germline V gene are MNHEY and SVGEGT. The chain's CDR3 is CASSSLDRGGNEQFF. The CDR3 bases are TGTGCCAGCAGTTCCCTGGACAGGGGGGGGAATGAGCAGTTCTTC.

This chain joins TRBV2 and TRBJ1-5, with D possibly being TRBD1 (6 bases). CDR3 size: 14 residues. Germline CDR1 is SNHLY and CDR2 is FYNNEI. Trimming left V 4 bases short and J 6 bases short, with 13 bases between. CDR3 coding DNA: TGTGCCAGCAGTGTTTGGGGGGCCGGTCAGCCCCAGCATTTT. Translating gives CASSVWGAGQPQHF.

This clonotype occurred a few times. The chain employs TRBV10-3 and TRBJ2-7; no clear D. The CDR3 runs to 14 residues. Germline CDR1 is ENHRY and CDR2 is SYGVKD. V was cut by 3 bases and J by 3 bases, with 12 bases left in between. The CDR3 DNA is TGTGCCATCAGTGATTTCTCCGCAGACTACGAGCAGTACTTC. Encoded protein: CAISDFSADYEQYF.